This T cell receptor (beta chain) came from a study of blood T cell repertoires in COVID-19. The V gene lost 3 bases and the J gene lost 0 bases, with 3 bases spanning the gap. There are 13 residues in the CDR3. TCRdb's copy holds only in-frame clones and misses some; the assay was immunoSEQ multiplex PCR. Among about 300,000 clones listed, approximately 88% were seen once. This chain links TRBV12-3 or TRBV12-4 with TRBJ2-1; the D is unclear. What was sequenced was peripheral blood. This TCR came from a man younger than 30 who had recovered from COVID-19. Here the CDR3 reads CASSFYSYNEQFF. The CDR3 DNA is TGTGCCAGCAGTTTCTACTCCTACAATGAGCAGTTCTTC.